These 20 T cell receptor beta chains were sequenced from one sample in a study of blood T cells in healthy people across ages. For the second PCR, which ran for about 6 to 11 cycles, a sample-barcoded 5' primer and a J-beta primer mix were used. MiXCR, run by TCRdb on the 5' RACE reads, gives a single entry per CDR3 protein. The sample holds some 880,000 distinct CDR3 sequences, 35% to 40% seen once. The specimen sequenced was blood. The receptors come from a man between 18 and 35 years old in good health.

The chain is built from TRBV9 and TRBJ2-1, with 9 bases lining up with TRBD2. V shed 6 bases, J shed 5 bases, and the junction held 9 bases outside the gene matches. The CDR3 is 15 residues long. The germline V gene has CDR1 SGDLS and CDR2 YYNGEE. The DNA of the CDR3 is TGTGCCAGCACCGCGACTAGCGGAAATAACAATGAGCAGTTCTTC. It translates to CASTATSGNNNEQFF.

The chain combines TRBV5-6 with TRBJ2-3, with 10 bases that match TRBD2. Germline V gene data show CDR1 as SGHDT and CDR2 as YYEEEE. V lost 0 bases, J lost 1 base, and 2 bases stayed unmatched. This CDR3 is 16 amino acids long. The CDR3 spells CASSLAGTSGTDTQYF. The CDR3 coding sequence is TGTGCCAGCAGCTTGGCCGGGACTAGCGGCACAGATACGCAGTATTTT.

This clonotype was seen a handful of times. The rearrangement links TRBV12-3 or TRBV12-4 to TRBJ2-2; D remains ambiguous. CDR3 length equals 12 residues. V gave up 6 bases and J gave up 8 bases, with 10 bases separating them. The CDR3 nucleotides are TGTGCCAGCAGCCCGGACCCGGGGGAGCTGTTTTTT. The encoded protein is CASSPDPGELFF.

With regard to this clonotype: One base away lies a much larger clone, so this may be a sequencing read error. The V call is TRBV12-3 or TRBV12-4, the J call TRBJ2-3; no clear D gene. Deletions cut 4 bases from V and 5 bases from J, with 13 bases between. The CDR3 spans 14 residues. CDR3 in amino acids: CASSSRMIRDTQYF. The CDR3 DNA reads as TGTGCCAGCAGTTCGAGGATGATACGAGATACGCAGTATTTT.

The rearrangement links TRBV29-1 to TRBJ2-1; D is possibly TRBD2 (5 bases). The CDR3 extends over 13 amino acids. Deletions cut 1 base from V and 8 bases from J, with 12 bases between. Germline V gene data show CDR1 as SQVTM and CDR2 as ANQGSEA. For the CDR3, the DNA is TGCAGCGTTGAAGTCACCCCGAGGGATGAGCAGTTCTTC. Translation gives CSVEVTPRDEQFF.

The chain combines TRBV20-1 with TRBJ2-3, with 8 bases identical to TRBD2. Germline V gene data show CDR1 as DFQATT and CDR2 as SNEGSKA (reference sequence). This CDR3 is 14 amino acids long. The junction had 5 bases not matched to a gene; V was cut back by 3 bases and J by 3 bases. CDR3 nucleotides: TGCAGTGCTAGCGGGGGGGCCAGGACAGATACGCAGTATTTT. Residues: CSASGGARTDTQYF.

This clonotype came up many times. The V gene is TRBV20-1, the J gene TRBJ1-2; D not certain. The CDR3 loop spans 12 amino acids. V gave up 7 bases and J gave up 4 bases, with 13 bases separating them. CDR1 and CDR2 (germline): DFQATT, SNEGSKA (reference sequence). CDR3 nucleotides: TGCAGTGTCCCACACAGTACCTATGGCTACACCTTC. As protein: CSVPHSTYGYTF.

The rearrangement links TRBV4-1 to TRBJ1-6, with unresolved D. There are 17 residues in the CDR3. Trimming stripped 0 bases from V and 5 bases from J, with 14 bases between. Germline V gene data show CDR1 as MGHRA and CDR2 as YSYEKL. The CDR3: CASSQDSGGRNNSPLHF. DNA for the CDR3: TGCGCCAGCAGCCAAGATTCAGGCGGACGGAATAATTCACCCCTCCACTTT.

This clonotype was found many times. The chain couples TRBV15 to TRBJ1-4; 7 nucleotides line up with TRBD1. CDR3 size: 18 residues. J was trimmed by 1 base and V by 0 bases; bases with no gene match: 8. Germline values: CDR1 LNHNV, CDR2 YYDKDF (reference sequence). The CDR3 region has the DNA TGTGCCACCAGCAGAGATCTATATCGGGACAGAACTAATGAAAAACTGTTTTTT. It encodes CATSRDLYRDRTNEKLFF.

The rearrangement joins TRBV6-5 to TRBJ1-1; D unclear. CDR1 MNHEY and CDR2 SVGAGI come from the germline V gene. The CDR3 has 16 amino acids. The V and J ends lost 0 bases and 4 bases respectively, with 15 bases between them. The CDR3 spells CASSYSIIRRTTEAFF. The CDR3 DNA reads TGTGCCAGCAGTTACTCGATTATCCGACGGACCACTGAAGCTTTCTTT.

This chain uses TRBV10-2 with TRBJ2-1, with D perhaps TRBD1 (6 bases). Per the germline V gene, CDR1 is WSHSY and CDR2 is SAAADI. V lost 5 bases to trimming and J lost 8 bases, with 13 bases between them. This CDR3 spans 13 amino acids. CDR3 region: CASSPNRDHEQFF. As DNA, the CDR3 is TGCGCCAGCAGTCCCAACAGGGATCATGAGCAGTTCTTC.

Only a few counts were recorded for this clonotype. V and J are TRBV4-3 and TRBJ1-1; 7 bases agree with TRBD1. CDR3 length: 16 amino acids. Germline CDR1 is LGHNA and CDR2 is YSLEER. The junction had 8 bases not matched to a gene; V was cut back by 3 bases and J by 1 base. For the CDR3, the DNA is TGCGCCAGCAGCCAGGATCCCGGGACAGAGAACACTGAAGCTTTCTTT. Protein product: CASSQDPGTENTEAFF.

The genes are TRBV12-3 or TRBV12-4 and TRBJ1-1; D is perhaps TRBD1 (5 bases). This CDR3 comprises 14 residues. V lost 1 base and J 5 bases, leaving 11 bases between the germline ends. The CDR3 nucleotides read TGTGCCAGCAGTTTAGACATGTGGGGGACTGAAGCTTTCTTT. It encodes CASSLDMWGTEAFF.

This clonotype was counted between two and nine times. The genes are TRBV7-2 and TRBJ2-5; unclear D gene. The V gene lost 5 bases and the J gene lost 1 base, with 17 bases spanning the gap. Germline CDR1 reads SGHTA; CDR2 reads FQGNSA. The CDR3 is made up of 16 amino acids. The CDR3 loop reads CASSLFWGPPQETQYF. The DNA for the CDR3 is TGTGCCAGCAGCCTCTTTTGGGGTCCCCCCCAAGAGACCCAGTACTTC. The variable domain in full, with the rest retrieved from reference TRBV7-2 and TRBJ2-5, is GAGVSQSPSNKVTEKGKDVELRCDPISGHTALYWYRQSLGQGLEFLIYFQGNSAPDKSGLPSDRFSAERTGGSVSTLTIQRTQQEDSAVYLCASSLFWGPPQETQYFGPGTRLLVL.

The rearrangement links TRBV7-9 to TRBJ2-7, with TRBD1 matching 7 bases. J lost 9 bases, V lost 4 bases, and 6 bases had no gene match. Germline lookup yields CDR1 SEHNR and CDR2 FQNEAQ (reference sequence). CDR3 size: 12 residues. The CDR3 DNA sequence: TGTGCCAGCAGCTATGGGACAGAAGGGCAGTACTTC. Protein sequence: CASSYGTEGQYF.

In regard to this clonotype: The germline gene is not matched at one end of the junction; a read error may be the cause. V usage is TRBV4-2 and J usage is TRBJ1-5; 7 positions agree with TRBD1. Germline V gives CDR1 LGHNA, CDR2 YNFKEQ. The CDR3 runs 15 residues. The CDR3 protein is CTSSLATGEGQPQHF. The CDR3 DNA reads as TGTACCAGCAGCCTGGCTACAGGGGAGGGGCAGCCCCAGCATTTT.

The rearrangement joins TRBV20-1 to TRBJ1-6; no definite D call. V lost 6 bases to trimming and J lost 4 bases, with 19 bases between them. Germline assignment: CDR1 DFQATT and CDR2 SNEGSKA (reference sequence). This CDR3 region has 16 residues. The CDR3 here is CSAFAQAGSYNSPLHF. The CDR3 DNA is TGCAGTGCCTTCGCACAAGCGGGCTCATATAATTCACCCCTCCACTTT.

This clonotype turned up a few times. The V and J genes are TRBV12-3 or TRBV12-4 and TRBJ1-1; 7 bases align to TRBD1. V lost 7 bases to trimming and J lost 3 bases; unmatched junction nucleotides: 8. The CDR3 loop spans 14 amino acids. As DNA, the CDR3 is TGTGCCAGCACCTTAGTTACAGGGGACACTGAAGCTTTCTTT. It yields the protein CASTLVTGDTEAFF.

The chain links TRBV7-3 to TRBJ2-1, with D perhaps matching TRBD1 (5 bases). The germline V and J ends were trimmed by 5 bases and 8 bases, with 19 bases remaining between them. Germline V gene lookup returns CDR1 SGHTA and CDR2 FQGTGA. The CDR3 extends over 15 amino acids. CDR3 DNA sequence: TGTGCCAGCAGCCCCTGGGGCCGTGGGCCCCATGAGCAGTTCTTC. It is translated as CASSPWGRGPHEQFF.

Regarding this clonotype: Here the CDR3 omits its conserved ending phenylalanine or tryptophan, so a read error is the likely source. J is TRBJ2-4 and V is TRBV15; D remains ambiguous. V lost 4 bases, J lost 4 bases, and 5 bases lay in between. CDR1 and CDR2 from the germline V gene are LNHNV and YYDKDF (reference sequence). The CDR3 runs 12 residues. The CDR3, as DNA: TGTGCCACCAGCACCCGGAAAAACATTCAGTACCTC. This translates into CATSTRKNIQYL.